Below, one TCR beta chain is given with its context. V was clipped by 2 bases and J by 4 bases; unmatched bases: 6. CDR3 length: 16 residues. The germline CDR1 and CDR2 sequences are SGHRS and YFSETQ. PCR used 60 Vbeta primers and 13 Jbeta primers. Original processing methods: Later analysis identified 80 million to 85 million unique TCR beta chains, about 11 million shared. Libraries were prepared by immunoSEQ multiplex PCR; TCRdb keeps only in-frame clonotypes and omits some of them. That table furnishes V, J and clone size, whereas the DNA furnished D and trimming. The table lists 150,000 to 200,000 clones, about 86% of them singletons. The source of the sample is a study of cytomegalovirus exposure and HLA in healthy donors. Study overall: Roughly 77 million unique TCRs from HLA-typed donors made up an early data release. Of all 400 or so donors who were genotyped, roughly 81% belonged to the Caucasian-associated ancestry cluster.

It was healthy bone marrow donors who served as donors. Sequencing used PBMCs. The TCR originated in a woman under 30 in good health and CMV-seronegative. The rearrangement links TRBV5-1 to TRBJ2-1; 10 nucleotides align to TRBD2. The CDR3 spells CASSFANSGGYNEQFF. The DNA for the CDR3 is TGCGCCAGCAGCTTTGCTAATAGCGGGGGGTACAATGAGCAGTTCTTC. Variable domain in full (rest from reference TRBV5-1 and TRBJ2-1): KAGVTQTPRYLIKTRGQQVTLSCSPISGHRSVSWYQQTPGQGLQFLFEYFSETQRNKGNFPGRFSGRQFSNSRSEMNVSTLELGDSALYLCASSFANSGGYNEQFFGPGTRLTVL.